This T cell receptor (beta chain) was captured by sequencing in a study of shared T cell receptors in the human thymus. Sequenced by immunoSEQ multiplex PCR; TCRdb stores in-frame clones only, minus some. The table has roughly 700,000 clones, more than 75% seen once; the top ten hold 0.0095% to 0.011%. This clone was seen just once. With V trimmed by 5 bases and J by 6 bases, 10 bases remained unmatched. In germline, CDR1 is MGHRA, CDR2 YSYEKL. There are 15 residues in the CDR3. The same data also went into a second study, on human thymus T cells. That source notes: The donors were infants in Finland with congenital heart defects, otherwise immunologically healthy. Resections from corrective heart surgery provided thymus tissue. Usage of V and J genes appeared biased in thymic and blood repertoires. There were highly overlapping thymic repertoires among unrelated individuals, as related research reported.

Material for sequencing was thymocytes. The receptor was isolated from a boy in the first two years of life with a congenital heart defect. V usage is TRBV4-1 and J usage is TRBJ1-2, with TRBD1 matching over 9 bases. The CDR3 DNA is TGCGCCAGCAGCTCGGACAGGGGTCCTCTGAATGGCTACACCTTC. Its translation is CASSSDRGPLNGYTF.